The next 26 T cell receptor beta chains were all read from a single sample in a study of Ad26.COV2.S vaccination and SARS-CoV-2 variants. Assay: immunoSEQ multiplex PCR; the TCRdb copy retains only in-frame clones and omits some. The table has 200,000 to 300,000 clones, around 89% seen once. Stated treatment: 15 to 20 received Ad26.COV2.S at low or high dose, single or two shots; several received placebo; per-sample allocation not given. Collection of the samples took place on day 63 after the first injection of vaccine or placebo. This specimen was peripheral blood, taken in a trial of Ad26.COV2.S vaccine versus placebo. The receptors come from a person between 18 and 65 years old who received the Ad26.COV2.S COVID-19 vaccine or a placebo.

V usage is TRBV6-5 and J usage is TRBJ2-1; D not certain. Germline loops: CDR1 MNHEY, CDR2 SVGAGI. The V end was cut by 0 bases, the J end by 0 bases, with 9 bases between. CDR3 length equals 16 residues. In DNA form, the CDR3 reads TGTGCCAGCAGTTACTCCCAGATAAGCTCCTACAATGAGCAGTTCTTC. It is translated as CASSYSQISSYNEQFF.

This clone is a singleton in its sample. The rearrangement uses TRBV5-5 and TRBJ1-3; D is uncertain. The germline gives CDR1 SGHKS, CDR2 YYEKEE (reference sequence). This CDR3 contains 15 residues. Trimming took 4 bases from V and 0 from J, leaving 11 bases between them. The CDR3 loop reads CASSPDGSSGNTIYF. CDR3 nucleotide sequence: TGTGCCAGCAGCCCTGACGGAAGCTCTGGAAACACCATATATTTT.

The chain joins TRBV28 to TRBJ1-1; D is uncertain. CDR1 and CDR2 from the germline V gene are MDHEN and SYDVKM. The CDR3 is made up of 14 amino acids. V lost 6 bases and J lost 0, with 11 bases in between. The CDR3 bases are TGTGCCAGCAGGCCGGGTGCGATGAACACTGAAGCTTTCTTT. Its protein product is CASRPGAMNTEAFF.

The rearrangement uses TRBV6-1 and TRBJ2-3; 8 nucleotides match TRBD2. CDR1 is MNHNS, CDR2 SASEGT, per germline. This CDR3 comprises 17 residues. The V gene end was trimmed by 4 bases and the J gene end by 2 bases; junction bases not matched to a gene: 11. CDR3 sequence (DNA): TGTGCCAGCAGTGCTCTCCCGGGGGGGCCTCTCACAGATACGCAGTATTTT. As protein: CASSALPGGPLTDTQYF.

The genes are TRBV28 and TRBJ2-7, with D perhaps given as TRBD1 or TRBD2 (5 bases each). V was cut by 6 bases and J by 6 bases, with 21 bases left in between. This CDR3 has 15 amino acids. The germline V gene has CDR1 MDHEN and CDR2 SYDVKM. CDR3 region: CASRKSGTVDLEQYF. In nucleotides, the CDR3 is TGTGCCAGCAGAAAATCCGGGACGGTGGACCTCGAGCAGTACTTC.

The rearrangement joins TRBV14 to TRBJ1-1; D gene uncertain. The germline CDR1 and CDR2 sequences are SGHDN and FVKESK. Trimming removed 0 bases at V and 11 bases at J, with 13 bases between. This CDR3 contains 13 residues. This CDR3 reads CASSQDPSWLAFF. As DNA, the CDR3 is TGTGCCAGCAGCCAAGATCCTTCTTGGTTGGCTTTCTTT.

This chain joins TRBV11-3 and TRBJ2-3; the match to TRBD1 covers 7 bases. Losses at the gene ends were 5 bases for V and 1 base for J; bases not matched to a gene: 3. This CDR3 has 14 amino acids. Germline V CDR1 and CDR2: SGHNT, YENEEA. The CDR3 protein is CASSPGTGTDTQYF. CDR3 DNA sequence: TGTGCCAGCAGCCCCGGGACAGGCACAGATACGCAGTATTTT.

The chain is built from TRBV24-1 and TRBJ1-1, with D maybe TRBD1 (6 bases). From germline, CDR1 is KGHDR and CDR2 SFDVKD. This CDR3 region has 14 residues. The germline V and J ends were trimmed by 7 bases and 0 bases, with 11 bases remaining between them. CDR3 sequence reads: CATREGGLNTEAFF. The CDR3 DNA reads TGTGCCACCAGGGAGGGGGGCTTGAACACTGAAGCTTTCTTT.

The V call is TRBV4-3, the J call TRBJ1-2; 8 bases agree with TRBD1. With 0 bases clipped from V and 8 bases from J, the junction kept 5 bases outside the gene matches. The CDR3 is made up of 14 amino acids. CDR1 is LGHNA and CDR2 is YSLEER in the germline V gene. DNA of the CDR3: TGCGCCAGCAGCCAAGACAGGGGGCTGTTCGGCTACACCTTC. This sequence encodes CASSQDRGLFGYTF.

CDR3 residues: CAWSLFGTDYGYTF. For the CDR3, the DNA is TGTGCCTGGAGCCTATTCGGGACGGACTATGGCTACACCTTC. The V call is TRBV30, the J call TRBJ1-2; a possible D gene is TRBD1 (5 bases). The ends were cut back, 3 bases at V and 3 bases at J, with 14 bases in the middle. CDR1 GTSNPN and CDR2 SVGIG come from the germline V gene (reference sequence). The CDR3 is 14 amino acids.

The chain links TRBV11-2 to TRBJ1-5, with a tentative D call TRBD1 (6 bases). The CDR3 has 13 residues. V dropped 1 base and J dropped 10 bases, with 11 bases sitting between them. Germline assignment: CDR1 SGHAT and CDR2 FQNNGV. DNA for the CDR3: TGTGCCAGCAGCTTAGCCGGGACAAATCCCCAGCATTTT. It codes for CASSLAGTNPQHF.

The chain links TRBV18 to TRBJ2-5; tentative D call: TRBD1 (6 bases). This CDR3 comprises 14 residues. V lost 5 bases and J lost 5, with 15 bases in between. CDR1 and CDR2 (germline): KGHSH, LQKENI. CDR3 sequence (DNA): TGTGCCAGCTCAACACGGACAGATGGGGAGACCCAGTACTTC. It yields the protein CASSTRTDGETQYF.

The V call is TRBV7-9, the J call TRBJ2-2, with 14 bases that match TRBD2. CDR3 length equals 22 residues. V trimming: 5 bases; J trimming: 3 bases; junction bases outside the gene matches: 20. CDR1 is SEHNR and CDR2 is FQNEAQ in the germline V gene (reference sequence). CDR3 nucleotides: TGTGCCAGCAGCAAGAGACCTCCGGGACTAGCGGGGGCGGAAGGGGACACCGGGGAGCTGTTTTTT. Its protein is CASSKRPPGLAGAEGDTGELFF.

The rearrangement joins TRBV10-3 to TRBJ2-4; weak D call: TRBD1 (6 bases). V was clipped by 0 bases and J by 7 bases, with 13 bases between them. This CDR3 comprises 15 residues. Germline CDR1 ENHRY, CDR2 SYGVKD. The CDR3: CAISESMTGGNIQYF. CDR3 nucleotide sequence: TGTGCCATCAGTGAGTCGATGACAGGTGGGAACATTCAGTACTTC.

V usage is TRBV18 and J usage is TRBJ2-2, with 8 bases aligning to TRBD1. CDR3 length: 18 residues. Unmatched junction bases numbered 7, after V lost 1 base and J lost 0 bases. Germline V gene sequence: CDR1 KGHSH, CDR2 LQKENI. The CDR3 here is CASSPRDRGLTNTGELFF. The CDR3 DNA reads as TGTGCCAGCTCACCACGCGACAGGGGTCTTACGAACACCGGGGAGCTGTTTTTT.

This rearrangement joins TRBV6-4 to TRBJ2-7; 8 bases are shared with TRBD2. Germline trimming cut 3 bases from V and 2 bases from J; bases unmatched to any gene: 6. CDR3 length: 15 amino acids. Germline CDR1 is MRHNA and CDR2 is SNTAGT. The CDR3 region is CASSESGRRTYEQYF. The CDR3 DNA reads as TGTGCCAGCAGTGAAAGCGGGAGACGAACCTACGAGCAGTACTTC.

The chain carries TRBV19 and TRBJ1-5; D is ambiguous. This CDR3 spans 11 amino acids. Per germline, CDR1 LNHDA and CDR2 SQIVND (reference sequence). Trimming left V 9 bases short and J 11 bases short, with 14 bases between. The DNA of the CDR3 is TGTGCCAGCCAGGACCTTAGGGCCCAGCATTTT. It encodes CASQDLRAQHF.

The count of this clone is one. CDR3 in amino acids: CAWSFRTGGNTEAFF. CDR3 coding DNA: TGTGCCTGGAGCTTTCGCACAGGGGGGAACACTGAAGCTTTCTTT. This rearrangement joins TRBV30 to TRBJ1-1; 8 bases map to TRBD1. This CDR3 is built from 15 residues. Per the germline V gene, CDR1 is GTSNPN and CDR2 is SVGIG (reference sequence). Unmatched junction bases numbered 7, after V lost 3 bases and J lost 1 base.

As DNA, the CDR3 is TGTGCCAGCAGCCGTCTCCTACAGGGAGCCGGGAACTATGGCTACACCTTC. Translating gives CASSRLLQGAGNYGYTF. The chain couples TRBV28 to TRBJ1-2; perhaps TRBD1 as D (6 bases). Per germline, CDR1 MDHEN and CDR2 SYDVKM. The CDR3 spans 17 residues. V was cut by 6 bases and J by 2 bases, with 22 bases left in between.

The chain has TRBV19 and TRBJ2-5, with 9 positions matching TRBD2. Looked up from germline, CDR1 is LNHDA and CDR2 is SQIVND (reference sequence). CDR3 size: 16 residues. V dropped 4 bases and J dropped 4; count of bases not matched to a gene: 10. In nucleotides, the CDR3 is TGTGCCAGTAGTAAAAGAGCGGGAGGCCTGGGAGAGACCCAGTACTTC. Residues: CASSKRAGGLGETQYF.

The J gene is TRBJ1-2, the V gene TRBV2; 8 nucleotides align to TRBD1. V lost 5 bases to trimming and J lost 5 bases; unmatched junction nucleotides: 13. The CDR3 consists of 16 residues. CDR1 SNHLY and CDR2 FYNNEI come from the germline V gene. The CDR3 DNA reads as TGTGCCAGCAGTCTTGGACAGGGACAAGATGCGTATGGCTACACCTTC. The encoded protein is CASSLGQGQDAYGYTF.

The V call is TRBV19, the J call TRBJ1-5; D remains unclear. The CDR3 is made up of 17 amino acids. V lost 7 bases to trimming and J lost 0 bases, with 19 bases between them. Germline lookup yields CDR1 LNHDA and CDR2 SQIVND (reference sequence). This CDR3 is CASIWAHRSNSNQPQHF. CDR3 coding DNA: TGTGCCAGTATATGGGCTCACAGATCTAATAGCAATCAGCCCCAGCATTTT.

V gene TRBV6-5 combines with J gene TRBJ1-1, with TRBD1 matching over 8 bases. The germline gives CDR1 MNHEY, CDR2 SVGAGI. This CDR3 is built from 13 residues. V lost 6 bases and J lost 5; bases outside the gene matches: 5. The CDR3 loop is CASSRGRQTEAFF. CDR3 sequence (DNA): TGTGCCAGCAGCAGGGGGCGCCAGACTGAAGCTTTCTTT.

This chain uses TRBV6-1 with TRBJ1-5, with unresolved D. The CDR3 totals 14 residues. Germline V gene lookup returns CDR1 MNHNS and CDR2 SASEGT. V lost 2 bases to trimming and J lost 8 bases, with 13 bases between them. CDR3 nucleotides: TGTGCCAGCAGTGAAAGCATAGGATTTAAGCCCCAGCATTTT. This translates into CASSESIGFKPQHF.

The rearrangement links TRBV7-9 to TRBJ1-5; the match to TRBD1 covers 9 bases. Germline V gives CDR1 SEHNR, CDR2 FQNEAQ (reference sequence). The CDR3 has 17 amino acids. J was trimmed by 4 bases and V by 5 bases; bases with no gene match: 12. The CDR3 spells CASSRTLGQGGNQPQHF. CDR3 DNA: TGTGCCAGCAGCCGAACCCTGGGACAGGGTGGAAATCAGCCCCAGCATTTT.

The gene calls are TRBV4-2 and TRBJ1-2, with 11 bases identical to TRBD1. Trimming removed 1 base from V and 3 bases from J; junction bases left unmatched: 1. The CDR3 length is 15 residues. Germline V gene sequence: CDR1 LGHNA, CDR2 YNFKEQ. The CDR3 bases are TGTGCCAGCAGCCAAGGGACAGGGGGCCACTATGGCTACACCTTC. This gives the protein CASSQGTGGHYGYTF.